This entry describes one T cell receptor (beta chain). What it binds is unknown. Time point of the sample: blood 4 weeks post-SBRT, at nephrectomy. The treatment: 15 Gy SBRT to primary tumor, nephrectomy 4 weeks later. The patient's renal cell carcinoma had clear cell pathology. The entry originates in a study of radiation and T cells in renal cell carcinoma. Germline V gene lookup returns CDR1 MDHEN and CDR2 SYDVKM. The CDR3 totals 14 residues. Losses at the gene ends were 6 bases for V and 1 base for J; bases not matched to a gene: 3. Regarding the study as a whole: Top tumor clonotypes rose in blood 2 weeks post-radiation, then contracted.

Repertoires were generated with immunoSEQ multiplex PCR, while TCRdb's copy carries only in-frame clones and drops some. Of 130,000 to 150,000 clones listed, approximately 86% are singletons. Sequencing used blood, obtained from a patient whose treatment included radiotherapy and nephrectomy. This chain links TRBV28 with TRBJ1-1; 9 bases map to TRBD1. This TCR derives from a woman between 45 and 60 years old with renal cell carcinoma. This CDR3 is CASRDRGENTEAFF. CDR3 in DNA: TGTGCCAGCAGGGACAGGGGCGAGAACACTGAAGCTTTCTTT.